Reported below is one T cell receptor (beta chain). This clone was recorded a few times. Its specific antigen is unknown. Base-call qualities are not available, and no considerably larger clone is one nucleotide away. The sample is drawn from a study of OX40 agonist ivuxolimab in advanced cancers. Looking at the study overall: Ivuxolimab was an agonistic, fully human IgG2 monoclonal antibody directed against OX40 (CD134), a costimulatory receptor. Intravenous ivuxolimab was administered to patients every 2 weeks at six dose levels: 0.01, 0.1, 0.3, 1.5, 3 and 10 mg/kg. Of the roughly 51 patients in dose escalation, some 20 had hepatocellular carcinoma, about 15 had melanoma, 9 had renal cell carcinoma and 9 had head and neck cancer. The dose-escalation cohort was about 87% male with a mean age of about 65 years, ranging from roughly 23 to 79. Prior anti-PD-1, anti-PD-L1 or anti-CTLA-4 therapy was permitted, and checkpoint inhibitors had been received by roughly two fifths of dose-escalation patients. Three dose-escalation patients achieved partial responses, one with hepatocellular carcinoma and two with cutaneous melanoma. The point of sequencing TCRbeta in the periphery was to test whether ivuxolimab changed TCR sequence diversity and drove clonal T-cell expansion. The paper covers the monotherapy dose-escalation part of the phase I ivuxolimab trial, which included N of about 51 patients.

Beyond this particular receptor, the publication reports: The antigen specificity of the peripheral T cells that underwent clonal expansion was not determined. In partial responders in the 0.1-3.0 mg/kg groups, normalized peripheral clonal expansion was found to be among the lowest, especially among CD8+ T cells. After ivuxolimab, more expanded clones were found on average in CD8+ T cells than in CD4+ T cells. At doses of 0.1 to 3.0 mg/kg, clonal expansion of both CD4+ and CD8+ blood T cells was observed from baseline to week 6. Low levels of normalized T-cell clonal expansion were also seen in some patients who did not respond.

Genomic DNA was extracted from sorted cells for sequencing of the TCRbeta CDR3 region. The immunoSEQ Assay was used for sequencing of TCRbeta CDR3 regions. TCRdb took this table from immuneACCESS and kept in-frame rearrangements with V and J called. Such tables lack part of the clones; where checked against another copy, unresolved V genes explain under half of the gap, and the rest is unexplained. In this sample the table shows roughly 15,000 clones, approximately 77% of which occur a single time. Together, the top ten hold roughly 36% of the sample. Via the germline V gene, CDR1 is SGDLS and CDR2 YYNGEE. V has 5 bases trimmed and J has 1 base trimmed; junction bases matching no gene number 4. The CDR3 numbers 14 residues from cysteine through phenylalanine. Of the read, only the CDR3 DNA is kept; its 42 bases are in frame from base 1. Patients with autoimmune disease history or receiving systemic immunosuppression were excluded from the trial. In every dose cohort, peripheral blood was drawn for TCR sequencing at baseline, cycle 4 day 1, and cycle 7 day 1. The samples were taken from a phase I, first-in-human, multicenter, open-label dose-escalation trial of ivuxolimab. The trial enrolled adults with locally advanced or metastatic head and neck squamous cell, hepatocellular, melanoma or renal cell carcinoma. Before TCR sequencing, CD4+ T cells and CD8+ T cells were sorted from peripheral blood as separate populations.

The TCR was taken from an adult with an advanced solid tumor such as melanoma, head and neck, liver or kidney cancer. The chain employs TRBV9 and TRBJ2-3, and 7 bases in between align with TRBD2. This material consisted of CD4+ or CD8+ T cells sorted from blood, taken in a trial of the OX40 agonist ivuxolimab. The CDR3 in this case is CASSDTSGTDTQYF. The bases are TGTGCCAGCAGTGATACTAGCGGCACAGATACGCAGTATTTT.